The entry that follows covers one TCR beta chain sequence. Its cognate antigen is unknown. The PCR used 60 Vbeta and 13 Jbeta primers. Produced via immunoSEQ multiplex PCR; TCRdb's table is partial and in-frame only. The repertoire holds about 77,000 clones, with roughly 80% as singletons. The entry originates in a study of cytomegalovirus exposure and HLA in healthy donors. V lost 4 bases, J lost 0 bases, and 8 bases lay in between. The CDR3 has 15 amino acids. Germline loops: CDR1 SGHRS, CDR2 YFSETQ. Points from the study as a whole: The availability of immune exposure information extended only to CMV serostatus.

Sequenced sample: PBMCs. V usage is TRBV5-1 and J usage is TRBJ1-6; D is unclear. The clonotype originates from a woman in her 40s in good health and CMV-seronegative. The CDR3 region is CASSLGSSYNSPLHF. CDR3 nucleotide sequence: TGCGCCAGCAGCCTCGGGAGCTCCTATAATTCACCCCTCCACTTT.